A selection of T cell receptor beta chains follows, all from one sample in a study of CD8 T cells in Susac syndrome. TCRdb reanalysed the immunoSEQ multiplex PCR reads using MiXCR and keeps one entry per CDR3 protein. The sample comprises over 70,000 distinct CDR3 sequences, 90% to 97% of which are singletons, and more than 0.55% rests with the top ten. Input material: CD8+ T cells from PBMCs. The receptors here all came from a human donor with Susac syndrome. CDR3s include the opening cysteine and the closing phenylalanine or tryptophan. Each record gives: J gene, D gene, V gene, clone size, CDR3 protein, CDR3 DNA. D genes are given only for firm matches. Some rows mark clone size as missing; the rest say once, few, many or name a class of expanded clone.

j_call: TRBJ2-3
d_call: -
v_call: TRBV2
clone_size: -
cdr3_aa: CASSDYVADTQYF
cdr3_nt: TGTGCCAGCAGTGACTACGTAGCAGATACGCAGTATTTT

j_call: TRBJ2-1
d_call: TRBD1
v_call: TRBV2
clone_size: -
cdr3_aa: CASSALTGIGYNEQFF
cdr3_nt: TGTGCCAGCAGTGCCTTGACAGGGATCGGCTACAATGAGCAGTTCTTC

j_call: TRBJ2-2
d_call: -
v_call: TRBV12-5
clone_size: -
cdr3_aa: CASARGGGELFF
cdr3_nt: TGTGCTAGTGCCCGAGGCGGCGGGGAGCTGTTTTTT

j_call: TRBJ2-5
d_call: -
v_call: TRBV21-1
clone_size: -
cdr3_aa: CASTRCGQETQYF
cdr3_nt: TGTGCCAGCACTCGATGCGGACAAGAGACCCAGTACTTC

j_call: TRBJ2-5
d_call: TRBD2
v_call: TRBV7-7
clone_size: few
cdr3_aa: CASSPTSGQETQYF
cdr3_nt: TGTGCTAGCAGCCCTACTAGCGGGCAAGAGACCCAGTACTTC

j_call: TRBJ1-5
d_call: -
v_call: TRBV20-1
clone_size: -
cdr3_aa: CSAMVQSNQPQHF
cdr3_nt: TGCAGTGCTATGGTACAAAGCAATCAGCCCCAGCATTTT

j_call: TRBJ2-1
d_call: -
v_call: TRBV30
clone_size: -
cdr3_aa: CAWIMSDHEQFF
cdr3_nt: TGTGCCTGGATTATGTCTGACCATGAGCAGTTCTTC

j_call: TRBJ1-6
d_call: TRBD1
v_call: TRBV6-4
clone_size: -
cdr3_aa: CASSASDRGGSPLHF
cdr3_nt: TGTGCCAGCAGTGCCTCGGACAGGGGGGGTTCACCCCTCCACTTT

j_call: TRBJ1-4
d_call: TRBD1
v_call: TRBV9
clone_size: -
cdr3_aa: CASSPSGRGHEKLFF
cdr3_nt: TGTGCCAGCAGCCCCAGTGGCAGGGGGCATGAAAAACTGTTTTTT

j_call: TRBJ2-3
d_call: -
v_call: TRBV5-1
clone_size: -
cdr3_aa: CASSLEAATDTQYF
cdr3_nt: TGCGCCAGCAGCTTGGAGGCAGCCACAGATACGCAGTATTTT

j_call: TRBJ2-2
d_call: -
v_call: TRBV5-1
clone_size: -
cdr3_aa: CASSLGQTQSTGELFF
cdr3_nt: TGCGCCAGCAGCTTAGGACAAACACAATCCACCGGGGAGCTGTTTTTT

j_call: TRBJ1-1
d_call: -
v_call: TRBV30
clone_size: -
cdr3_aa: CAWSGGEGTEAFF
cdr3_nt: TGTGCCTGGAGCGGGGGGGAAGGAACTGAAGCTTTCTTT

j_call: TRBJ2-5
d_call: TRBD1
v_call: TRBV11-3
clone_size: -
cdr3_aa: CASSTTGRPETQYF
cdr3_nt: TGTGCCAGCAGCACGACAGGGCGGCCAGAGACCCAGTACTTC

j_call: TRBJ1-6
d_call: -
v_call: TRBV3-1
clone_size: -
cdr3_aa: CASSFRRSSYNSPLHF
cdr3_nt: TGTGCCAGCAGCTTCAGGAGGAGCTCCTATAATTCACCCCTCCACTTT

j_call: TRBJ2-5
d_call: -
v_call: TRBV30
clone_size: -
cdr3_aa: CAWSGMGQETQYF
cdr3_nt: TGTGCCTGGAGTGGAATGGGCCAAGAGACCCAGTACTTC

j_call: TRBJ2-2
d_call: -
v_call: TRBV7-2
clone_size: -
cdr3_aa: CASTPLNTGELFF
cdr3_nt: TGTGCCAGCACCCCCTTAAACACCGGGGAGCTGTTTTTT

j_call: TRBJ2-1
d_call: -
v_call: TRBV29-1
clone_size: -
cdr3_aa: CSVGRAVYNEQFF
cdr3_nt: TGCAGCGTTGGGCGGGCGGTCTACAATGAGCAGTTCTTC

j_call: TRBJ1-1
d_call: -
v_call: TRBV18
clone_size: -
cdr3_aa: CASSPQADQRLGEAFF
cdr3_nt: TGTGCCAGCTCACCACAAGCGGACCAGCGGTTGGGTGAAGCTTTCTTT

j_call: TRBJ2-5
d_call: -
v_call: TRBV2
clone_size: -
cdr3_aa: CASSDEESMQETQYF
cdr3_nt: TGTGCCAGCAGTGATGAGGAATCCATGCAAGAGACCCAGTACTTC

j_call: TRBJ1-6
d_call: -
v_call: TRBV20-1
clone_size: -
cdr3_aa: CSARDSNSLNSPLHF
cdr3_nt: TGCAGTGCTAGAGATTCAAACAGCTTAAATTCACCCCTCCACTTT

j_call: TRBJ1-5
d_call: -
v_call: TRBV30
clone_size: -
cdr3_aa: CAWTRVGSNQPQHF
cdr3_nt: TGTGCCTGGACCCGAGTGGGGTCCAATCAGCCCCAGCATTTT

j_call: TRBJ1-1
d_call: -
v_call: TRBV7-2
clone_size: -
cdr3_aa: CASSSQAPGTEAFF
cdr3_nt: TGTGCCAGCAGCTCACAGGCCCCGGGCACTGAAGCTTTCTTT

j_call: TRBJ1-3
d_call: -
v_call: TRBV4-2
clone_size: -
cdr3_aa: CASSQDHRGDTIYF
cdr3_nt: TGTGCCAGCAGCCAAGATCACAGAGGGGACACCATATATTTT

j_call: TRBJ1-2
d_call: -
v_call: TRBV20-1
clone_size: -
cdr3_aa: CSARDGVGYTF
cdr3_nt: TGCAGTGCTAGAGACGGGGTGGGCTACACCTTC

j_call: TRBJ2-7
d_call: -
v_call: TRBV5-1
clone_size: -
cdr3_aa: CASSPGIFSYEQYF
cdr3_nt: TGCGCCAGCAGCCCGGGAATTTTCTCCTACGAGCAGTACTTC

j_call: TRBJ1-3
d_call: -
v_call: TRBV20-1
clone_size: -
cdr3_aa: CSARDGTLNTIYF
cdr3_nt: TGCAGTGCTAGGGACGGGACATTAAACACCATATATTTT

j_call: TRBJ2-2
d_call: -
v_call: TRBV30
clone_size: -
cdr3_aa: CAWSVGRRGELFF
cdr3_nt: TGTGCCTGGAGTGTGGGCCGAAGAGGGGAGCTGTTTTTT

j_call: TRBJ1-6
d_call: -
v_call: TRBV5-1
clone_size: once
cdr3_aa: CASRADENSPLHF
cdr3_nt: TGCGCCAGCAGGGCGGACGAGAATTCACCCCTCCACTTT